The 4 T cell receptor beta chains below come from one sample, sequenced in a study of cytomegalovirus exposure and HLA in healthy donors. The PCR made use of 60 Vbeta and 13 Jbeta primers. Here immunoSEQ multiplex PCR was the method, and the copy in TCRdb shows in-frame clones only, minus some. This sample has 120,000 or so clones, with 65% to 80% found just once. The material sequenced was PBMCs. The source of these receptors is a man in his sixties in good health and CMV-seropositive.

The J gene is TRBJ2-7, the V gene TRBV11-1; 9 nucleotides agree with TRBD1. Germline CDR1 is SGHAT and CDR2 is FQDESV (reference sequence). V was clipped by 5 bases and J by 2 bases; unmatched bases: 7. The CDR3 loop spans 15 amino acids. The CDR3 DNA reads as TGTGCCAGCAGCCCCCGGGACAGGGTGGCCTACGAGCAGTACTTC. This gives the protein CASSPRDRVAYEQYF.

This chain connects TRBV4-2 to TRBJ2-7; D gene unclear. Per germline, CDR1 LGHNA and CDR2 YNFKEQ. The CDR3 totals 14 residues. V lost 0 bases to trimming and J lost 5 bases, with 11 bases between them. As DNA, the CDR3 is TGTGCCAGCAGCCAAGACAGGCTTGTCGACGAGCAGTACTTC. It is translated as CASSQDRLVDEQYF.

The genes are TRBV19 and TRBJ1-2; perhaps TRBD1 as D (6 bases). Germline CDR1 LNHDA, CDR2 SQIVND (reference sequence). The germline V and J ends were trimmed by 9 bases and 4 bases, with 24 bases remaining between them. This CDR3 has 16 residues. Here the CDR3 DNA reads TGTGCCAGAAAGACGCCGGGACAAAGCCCGGGCTATGGCTACACCTTC. This sequence encodes CARKTPGQSPGYGYTF.

The table lists this clone with a few counts. V and J are TRBV9 and TRBJ2-7; TRBD2 matches at 10 bases. CDR3 length: 16 residues. Germline values: CDR1 SGDLS, CDR2 YYNGEE. V gave up 4 bases and J gave up 1 base; unmatched junction bases: 8. The CDR3 nucleotides are TGTGCCAGCAGCAGGGGGGCTAGCGGGAGTTCCTACGAGCAGTACTTC. This encodes CASSRGASGSSYEQYF.